Each of the 23 T cell receptor beta chains below was sequenced from the same sample in a study of response to subunit inactivated influenza vaccine. TCRdb recomputed calls from the RT-PCR reads with MiXCR, one row per CDR3 protein. The sample consists of around 750,000 distinct CDR3 sequences, 21% of them appearing once. The input for sequencing was PBMCs from blood, taken 4 to 6 days after vaccination. The source is a man between 50 and 59 years old who received an inactivated influenza vaccine.

The chain has TRBV7-2 and TRBJ2-7; no clear D. Germline lookup yields CDR1 SGHTA and CDR2 FQGNSA. CDR3 length equals 14 residues. V lost 1 base to trimming and J lost 6 bases, with 13 bases between them. The CDR3 is CASSLDLGIGEQYF. The CDR3 DNA reads TGTGCCAGCAGCTTAGATCTGGGGATAGGCGAGCAGTACTTC.

The chain joins TRBV11-2 to TRBJ2-7; no clear D gene. CDR1 and CDR2 from the germline V gene are SGHAT and FQNNGV. Trimming removed 3 bases at V and 5 bases at J, with 14 bases between. This CDR3 has 14 residues. The CDR3: CASSFLRATHEQYF. Here the CDR3 DNA reads TGTGCCAGCAGCTTCCTTAGGGCCACCCACGAGCAGTACTTC.

The V and J genes are TRBV6-2 or TRBV6-3 and TRBJ2-1; D is unresolved. Trimming removed 7 bases from V and 0 bases from J, with 10 bases in between. The CDR3 runs to 14 residues. Germline CDR1 is MNHEY and CDR2 is SVGEGT. The CDR3 loop reads CASISEGSYNEQFF. The CDR3 DNA sequence: TGTGCCAGCATCTCCGAAGGCTCCTACAATGAGCAGTTCTTC.

The chain combines TRBV4-3 with TRBJ2-7, with unresolved D. V shed 0 bases and J shed 2 bases, with 8 bases lying between them. Germline V lookup: CDR1 LGHNA, CDR2 YSLEER. This CDR3 has 14 amino acids. CDR3 in amino acids: CASSQDRRAYEQYF. The CDR3 nucleotides read TGCGCCAGCAGCCAAGATCGTAGGGCCTACGAGCAGTACTTC.

The chain recombines TRBV11-2 with TRBJ1-1, with 7 bases that match TRBD1. Germline CDR1 and CDR2: SGHAT and FQNNGV. Trimming took 4 bases from V and 5 from J; bases not matched to a gene: 10. The CDR3 spans 15 residues. The CDR3 spells CASSSPQGWRTEAFF. The CDR3 DNA is TGTGCCAGCAGCTCCCCACAGGGGTGGAGGACTGAAGCTTTCTTT.

This clonotype was seen just once. V usage is TRBV10-3 and J usage is TRBJ2-3; 8 bases fit TRBD2. Germline V gene lookup returns CDR1 ENHRY and CDR2 SYGVKD. Unmatched junction bases numbered 9, after V lost 6 bases and J lost 4 bases. The CDR3 loop spans 15 amino acids. The CDR3 region is CAISSGGRGADTQYF. The CDR3 coding sequence is TGTGCCATCAGCTCGGGGGGGAGAGGGGCAGATACGCAGTATTTT.

The chain carries TRBV19 and TRBJ1-2; 9 bases fit TRBD1. The V and J ends lost 9 bases and 5 bases, in that order; junction bases with no gene match: 4. CDR1 is LNHDA and CDR2 is SQIVND in the germline V gene (reference sequence). This CDR3 comprises 12 residues. For the CDR3, the DNA is TGTGCCAGCCGGGACAGGGAGTATGGCTACACCTTC. As protein: CASRDREYGYTF.

The genes are TRBV12-3 or TRBV12-4 and TRBJ2-1; 10 bases match TRBD1. The CDR3 contains 16 residues. V shed 6 bases, J shed 6 bases, and the junction held 11 bases outside the gene matches. CDR3 DNA: TGTGCCAGCAGAAACTGGGACAGGGGATTGAGCAATGAGCAGTTCTTC. It yields the protein CASRNWDRGLSNEQFF.

This clonotype was counted a single time. The genes are TRBV29-1 and TRBJ1-4; TRBD1 matches at 8 bases. Germline CDR1 is SQVTM and CDR2 is ANQGSEA. The CDR3 runs to 14 residues. V gave up 4 bases and J gave up 14 bases; unmatched junction bases: 15. CDR3 nucleotides: TGCAGCGTTGCTACCGGGACAGGCTCCATTCGGCTGTTTTTT. Its protein product is CSVATGTGSIRLFF.

A few counts support this clonotype. The chain is built from TRBV15 and TRBJ2-7, with 8 bases fitting TRBD2. Trimming removed 3 bases from V and 2 bases from J; junction bases left unmatched: 6. Germline V gives CDR1 LNHNV, CDR2 YYDKDF (reference sequence). This CDR3 has 15 residues. The CDR3 coding sequence is TGTGCCACCAGCAGTACACTAGCGGACACCTACGAGCAGTACTTC. The encoded protein is CATSSTLADTYEQYF.

This clonotype was detected many times. This chain joins TRBV7-2 and TRBJ2-1; D perhaps matches TRBD2 (5 bases). The CDR3 sequence is 16 residues long. V lost 3 bases, J lost 0 bases, and 12 bases lay in between. The V gene's germline CDR1 is SGHTA and CDR2 FQGNSA. CDR3 coding DNA: TGTGCCAGCAGCTTGGTAGCGTCGAGCTCCTACAATGAGCAGTTCTTC. Translation: CASSLVASSSYNEQFF.

This clonotype was seen more than once but under ten times. The gene calls are TRBV7-2 and TRBJ2-5; tentative D call: TRBD1 (6 bases). CDR3 size: 14 residues. The ends were cut back, 2 bases at V and 5 bases at J, with 12 bases in the middle. CDR1 is SGHTA and CDR2 is FQGNSA in the germline V gene. In DNA, the CDR3 is TGTGCCAGCAGCTTACAGGGGAATTGGGAGACCCAGTACTTC. It codes for CASSLQGNWETQYF. The entire variable domain, with the rest obtained from reference TRBV7-2 and TRBJ2-5, is as follows: GAGVSQSPSNKVTEKGKDVELRCDPISGHTALYWYRQSLGQGLEFLIYFQGNSAPDKSGLPSDRFSAERTGGSVSTLTIQRTQQEDSAVYLCASSLQGNWETQYFGPGTRLLVL.

This clonotype occurred a few times. The chain couples TRBV5-1 to TRBJ1-5; D remains ambiguous. This CDR3 contains 15 residues. V dropped 1 base and J dropped 4 bases, with 12 bases sitting between them. Germline V gives CDR1 SGHRS, CDR2 YFSETQ. The CDR3 spells CASSLYGQTNQPQHF. CDR3 in DNA: TGCGCCAGCAGCTTGTACGGTCAGACTAATCAGCCCCAGCATTTT.

This clonotype was seen only a few times. J is TRBJ2-1 and V is TRBV5-1, with D perhaps TRBD1 (7 bases). Trimming pared 3 bases from V and 7 bases from J, leaving 17 bases between. The CDR3 spans 15 residues. Germline CDR1 and CDR2: SGHRS and YFSETQ. CDR3 in DNA: TGCGCCAGCAGCTGGAGGGGGCCGGTCGGAAATGAGCAGTTCTTC. It codes for CASSWRGPVGNEQFF.

V usage is TRBV7-2 and J usage is TRBJ2-4; no firm D call. The ends were cut back, 3 bases at V and 6 bases at J, with 12 bases in the middle. This CDR3 is built from 14 residues. The germline V gene encodes CDR1 SGHTA and CDR2 FQGNSA. CDR3 sequence reads: CASSFQGLLNIQYF. DNA for the CDR3: TGTGCCAGCAGCTTCCAAGGGCTCTTAAACATTCAGTACTTC. The complete variable domain, with remaining parts taken from reference TRBV7-2 and TRBJ2-4, reads GAGVSQSPSNKVTEKGKDVELRCDPISGHTALYWYRQSLGQGLEFLIYFQGNSAPDKSGLPSDRFSAERTGGSVSTLTIQRTQQEDSAVYLCASSFQGLLNIQYFGAGTRLSVL.

This clonotype was seen more than once but under ten times. The chain is built from TRBV28 and TRBJ1-6; D is ambiguous. Between the trimmed V and J ends, which lost 5 bases and 6 bases, there was a span of 8 bases. The V gene's germline CDR1 is MDHEN and CDR2 SYDVKM. The CDR3 is made up of 13 amino acids. CDR3 region: CASSRVSNSPLHF. The CDR3, as DNA: TGTGCCAGCAGTCGTGTTTCTAATTCACCCCTCCACTTT. The full variable domain, completed using reference TRBV28 and TRBJ1-6, is DVKVTQSSRYLVKRTGEKVFLECVQDMDHENMFWYRQDPGLGLRLIYFSYDVKMKEKGDIPEGYSVSREKKERFSLILESASTNQTSMYLCASSRVSNSPLHFGNGTRLTVT.

This clonotype was seen only once. J is TRBJ2-2 and V is TRBV12-3 or TRBV12-4; 8 bases map to TRBD1. Trimming removed 6 bases from V and 2 bases from J; junction bases left unmatched: 11. The CDR3 has 17 amino acids. Here the CDR3 reads CASSRYPDRVNTGELFF. The DNA of the CDR3 is TGTGCCAGCAGCCGATACCCGGACAGGGTTAACACCGGGGAGCTGTTTTTT.

This sequence joins TRBV7-2 and TRBJ2-5, with 7 bases lining up with TRBD2. Germline values: CDR1 SGHTA, CDR2 FQGNSA. The CDR3 spans 12 residues. With V trimmed by 0 bases and J by 8 bases, 0 bases remained unmatched. This CDR3 is CASSLAGLTQYF. As DNA, the CDR3 is TGTGCCAGCAGCTTAGCGGGACTAACCCAGTACTTC.

This clonotype was recorded a few times. The chain carries TRBV20-1 and TRBJ2-7; D call uncertain. The V gene's germline CDR1 is DFQATT and CDR2 SNEGSKA (reference sequence). Trimming pared 1 base from V and 4 bases from J, leaving 20 bases between. CDR3 length equals 16 residues. The CDR3: CSARVRNVPTHYEQYF. CDR3 sequence (DNA): TGCAGTGCTAGAGTGAGGAACGTCCCCACACATTACGAGCAGTACTTC.

V usage is TRBV20-1 and J usage is TRBJ1-5, with D maybe TRBD1 (6 bases). Trimming removed 5 bases from V and 3 bases from J, with 14 bases in between. Germline CDR1 reads DFQATT; CDR2 reads SNEGSKA (reference sequence). The CDR3 loop spans 14 amino acids. The CDR3 reads CSAYTGNPNQPQHF. In nucleotides, the CDR3 is TGCAGTGCTTACACAGGGAATCCCAATCAGCCCCAGCATTTT.

This clonotype showed up just a few times. The chain uses TRBV6-1 and TRBJ2-6; D call uncertain. Germline loops: CDR1 MNHNS, CDR2 SASEGT. V lost 5 bases and J lost 3, with 8 bases in between. The CDR3 loop spans 14 amino acids. CDR3 coding DNA: TGTGCCAGCAGTCGACGAAGTGGGGCCAACGTCCTGACTTTC. This sequence encodes CASSRRSGANVLTF.

This chain links TRBV7-9 with TRBJ2-3; no firm D call. V shed 5 bases and J shed 5 bases, with 17 bases lying between them. The germline V gene has CDR1 SEHNR and CDR2 FQNEAQ (reference sequence). The CDR3 length is 15 residues. CDR3 amino acids: CASSIVDSGGDTQYF. The CDR3 DNA reads as TGTGCCAGCAGCATAGTTGATTCCGGCGGAGATACGCAGTATTTT.

In regard to this clonotype: A junction end diverges from the germline sequence, so it may reflect a read error. This chain joins TRBV28 and TRBJ2-1; D is perhaps TRBD1 (6 bases). The germline V gene encodes CDR1 MDHEN and CDR2 SYDVKM. The CDR3 is 13 amino acids. The CDR3 DNA sequence: TGTGTCAGCAACAGGGTAGGCAACAATGAGCAGTTCTTC. Its protein is CVSNRVGNNEQFF.